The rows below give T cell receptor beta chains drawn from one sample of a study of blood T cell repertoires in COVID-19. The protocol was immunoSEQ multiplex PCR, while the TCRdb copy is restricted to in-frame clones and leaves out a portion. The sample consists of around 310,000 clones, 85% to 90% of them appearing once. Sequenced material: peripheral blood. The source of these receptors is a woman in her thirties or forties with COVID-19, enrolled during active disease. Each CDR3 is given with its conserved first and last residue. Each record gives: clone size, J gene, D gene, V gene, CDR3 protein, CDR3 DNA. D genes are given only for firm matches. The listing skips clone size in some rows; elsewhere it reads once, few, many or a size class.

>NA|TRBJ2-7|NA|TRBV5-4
CASSLGAKQYF
TGTGCCAGCAGCTTGGGTGCGAAGCAGTACTTC
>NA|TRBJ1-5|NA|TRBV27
CASSLTPQGPNQPQHF
TGTGCCAGCAGTTTAACTCCGCAGGGCCCCAATCAGCCCCAGCATTTT
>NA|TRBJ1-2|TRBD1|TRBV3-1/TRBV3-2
CASSRWPGTEGNRYTF
TGTGCCAGCAGCCGATGGCCGGGGACAGAGGGGAATCGTTACACCTTC
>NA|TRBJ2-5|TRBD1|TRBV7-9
CASRTGTGGGSAQYF
TGTGCCAGCAGAACAGGGACAGGGGGAGGTTCGGCCCAGTACTTC
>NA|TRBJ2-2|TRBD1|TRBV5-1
CASSPVGGDTGELFF
TGCGCCAGCAGCCCCGTAGGGGGCGACACCGGGGAGCTGTTTTTT
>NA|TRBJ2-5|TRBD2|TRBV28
CASSSPISMRAGYGEETQYF
TGTGCCAGCAGTTCTCCTATCTCGATGAGAGCGGGATATGGTGAAGAGACCCAGTACTTC
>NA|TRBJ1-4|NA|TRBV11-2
CASRGLGTLNEKLFF
TGTGCCAGCAGGGGTTTGGGGACACTGAATGAAAAACTGTTTTTT
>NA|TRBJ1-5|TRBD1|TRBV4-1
CASSQGQGAGQPQHF
TGCGCCAGCAGCCAAGGACAGGGGGCTGGCCAGCCCCAGCATTTT
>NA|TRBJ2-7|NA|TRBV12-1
CASSPPGQPYEQYF
TGTGCCAGCAGCCCTCCGGGACAGCCCTACGAGCAGTACTTC
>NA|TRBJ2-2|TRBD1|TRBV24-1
CATSDLPGQGRNTGELFF
TGTGCCACCAGTGATTTGCCGGGACAGGGGAGGAACACCGGGGAGCTGTTTTTT
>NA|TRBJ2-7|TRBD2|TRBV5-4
CASSWGGLAGGYEQYF
TGTGCCAGCAGCTGGGGGGGTTTGGCAGGAGGCTACGAGCAGTACTTC
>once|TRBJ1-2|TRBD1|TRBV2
CASSEVEGANYGYTF
TGTGCCAGCAGTGAAGTTGAGGGGGCAAACTATGGCTACACCTTC
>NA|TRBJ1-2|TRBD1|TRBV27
CASSLGQGTVSGYTF
TGTGCCAGCAGTTTAGGACAGGGGACTGTGAGTGGCTACACCTTC
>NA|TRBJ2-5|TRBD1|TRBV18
CASSPGLPQGAQYF
TGTGCCAGCTCACCCGGTCTCCCTCAGGGGGCCCAGTACTTC
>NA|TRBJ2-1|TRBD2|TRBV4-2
CASSQEVWSGENNEQFF
TGTGCCAGCAGCCAAGAGGTTTGGAGCGGGGAGAACAATGAGCAGTTCTTC
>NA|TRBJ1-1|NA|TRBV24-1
CATSVGVQGTEAFF
TGTGCCACCAGTGTTGGGGTTCAGGGCACTGAAGCTTTCTTT
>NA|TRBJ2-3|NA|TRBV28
CASSLDSTNTDTQYF
TGTGCCAGCAGTCTGGACAGCACTAACACAGATACGCAGTATTTT
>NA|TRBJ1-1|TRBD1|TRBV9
CASSPRDRVNAEAFF
TGTGCCAGCAGCCCCAGAGACAGGGTGAACGCTGAAGCTTTCTTT
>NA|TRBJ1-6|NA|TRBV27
CASSLSSVSGSPLHF
TGTGCCAGCAGTCTGAGTTCGGTTTCAGGTTCACCCCTCCACTTT
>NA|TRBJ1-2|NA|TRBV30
CACRPNYGYTF
TGTGCCTGCCGTCCTAACTATGGCTACACCTTC
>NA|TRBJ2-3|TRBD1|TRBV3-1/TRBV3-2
CASSQILGGASFTDTQYF
TGTGCCAGCAGCCAAATTTTAGGGGGCGCGTCGTTCACAGATACGCAGTATTTT
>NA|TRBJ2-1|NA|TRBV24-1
CATSVNPGTGDEQFF
TGTGCCACCAGTGTAAACCCCGGGACTGGCGATGAGCAGTTCTTC
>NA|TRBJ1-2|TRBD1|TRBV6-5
CASSSGGVGYTF
TGTGCCAGCAGTTCAGGGGGCGTTGGCTACACCTTC
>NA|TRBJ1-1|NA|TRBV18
CASSPQSVRNTEAFF
TGTGCCAGCTCACCACAATCAGTACGAAACACTGAAGCTTTCTTT